The 20 T cell receptor beta chains reported below all come from one sample, sequenced in a study of cytomegalovirus exposure and HLA in healthy donors. The method was immunoSEQ multiplex PCR; TCRdb's version includes in-frame clones alone and lacks a portion of them. The sample gives 250,000 to 350,000 clones, approximately 90% of which show up once; roughly 1.2% is in the top ten. Specimen: PBMCs. These receptors were collected from a woman aged 25-40 years in good health and CMV-seropositive.

The genes are TRBV6-6 and TRBJ1-1, with D unclear. V lost 8 bases, J lost 1 base, and 8 bases lay in between. Germline assignment: CDR1 MNHNY and CDR2 SVGAGI (reference sequence). The CDR3 loop spans 12 amino acids. In nucleotides, the CDR3 is TGTGCCAGCTTGGAGGGGAACACTGAAGCTTTCTTT. The encoded protein is CASLEGNTEAFF.

Many counts were recorded for this clone. The genes are TRBV5-8 and TRBJ2-5; 10 nucleotides match TRBD2. The CDR3 spans 16 residues. Germline CDR1 reads SGHTS; CDR2 reads YDEGEE. Losses at the gene ends were 0 bases for V and 3 bases for J; bases not matched to a gene: 5. The CDR3 DNA follows: TGTGCCAGCAGCTTGGCCCTAGCGGGAGCAGAAGAGACCCAGTACTTC. Its translation: CASSLALAGAEETQYF.

The count of this clone is one. The chain carries TRBV28 and TRBJ1-4; the D is unclear. The germline CDR1 and CDR2 sequences are MDHEN and SYDVKM. The CDR3 totals 14 residues. Trimming cost V 5 bases and J 0 bases, with 7 bases left between them. The CDR3 bases are TGTGCCAGCAGTCTACTCCCAACTAATGAAAAACTGTTTTTT. Translating gives CASSLLPTNEKLFF.

This clone was found once. The chain has TRBV7-9 and TRBJ1-6, with TRBD1 matching 10 bases. Germline CDR1 SEHNR, CDR2 FQNEAQ (reference sequence). V was pared by 7 bases and J by 2 bases, with 5 bases of the junction left unmatched. The CDR3 extends over 16 amino acids. The CDR3 DNA sequence: TGTGCCAGCAACATGGACAGGGGGACCTATAATTCACCCCTCCACTTT. This gives the protein CASNMDRGTYNSPLHF.

V is TRBV6-5 and J is TRBJ2-7, with a weak D call TRBD1 (6 bases). V was pared by 2 bases and J by 6 bases, with 11 bases between. In germline, CDR1 is MNHEY, CDR2 SVGAGI. The CDR3 consists of 13 residues. CDR3 sequence reads: CASSYDHRAEQYF. In DNA form, the CDR3 reads TGTGCCAGCAGTTACGACCACAGGGCCGAGCAGTACTTC.

V gene TRBV6-7 combines with J gene TRBJ1-4; 7 nucleotides align to TRBD1. TRBV6-7 carries the ORF label, with uncertain function. CDR3 length equals 15 residues. V gave up 6 bases and J gave up 7 bases; unmatched junction bases: 11. The CDR3 protein is CASSPTGLLGEKLFF. CDR3 nucleotide sequence: TGTGCCAGCAGCCCGACAGGGCTTCTCGGTGAAAAACTGTTTTTT.

This clone was observed a few times. The chain links TRBV5-1 to TRBJ2-5; the match to TRBD2 covers 7 bases. V lost 3 bases and J lost 5; bases outside the gene matches: 7. Germline V CDR1 and CDR2: SGHRS, YFSETQ. This CDR3 is built from 14 residues. The CDR3 is CASSSLLASETQYF. CDR3 DNA sequence: TGCGCCAGCAGCTCCCTACTAGCGTCGGAGACCCAGTACTTC.

Concerning this clone: Different DNA sequences within this sample yield the same CDR3. The chain links TRBV6-5 to TRBJ1-5, with 8 nucleotides matching TRBD1. The germline V gene encodes CDR1 MNHEY and CDR2 SVGAGI. The V gene end was trimmed by 5 bases and the J gene end by 4 bases; junction bases not matched to a gene: 7. The CDR3 consists of 15 residues. CDR3 protein: CASSQDRGSNQPQHF. CDR3 nucleotide sequence: TGTGCCAGCAGTCAAGACAGGGGTAGTAATCAGCCCCAGCATTTT.

The chain recombines TRBV11-2 with TRBJ2-4; tentative D call: TRBD1 (6 bases). Germline CDR1 and CDR2: SGHAT and FQNNGV. Trimming pared 4 bases from V and 4 bases from J, leaving 8 bases between. The CDR3 has 13 amino acids. The CDR3 DNA reads TGTGCCAGCAGCTCCGGACAGAAAAACATTCAGTACTTC. Its protein is CASSSGQKNIQYF.

The chain carries TRBV6-6 and TRBJ2-3; 7 positions match TRBD2. This CDR3 spans 14 amino acids. V was pared by 5 bases and J by 4 bases, with 6 bases of the junction left unmatched. The germline gives CDR1 MNHNY, CDR2 SVGAGI (reference sequence). The CDR3 nucleotides are TGTGCCAGCAGTGCAGCGGGGCCCTCAGATACGCAGTATTTT. This translates into CASSAAGPSDTQYF.

V is TRBV11-1 and J is TRBJ2-7, with D possibly being TRBD1 (6 bases). This CDR3 contains 15 residues. The germline CDR1 and CDR2 sequences are SGHAT and FQDESV (reference sequence). The V end lost 3 bases, the J end lost 2 bases, and 14 bases lay between the germline ends. The CDR3 DNA reads TGTGCCAGCAGCTTGGAAATGGGGGCGACCTACGAGCAGTACTTC. This translates into CASSLEMGATYEQYF.

This chain joins TRBV30 and TRBJ1-5, with TRBD1 as a possible D gene (6 bases). CDR1 GTSNPN and CDR2 SVGIG come from the germline V gene (reference sequence). The CDR3 contains 16 residues. Trimming removed 3 bases from V and 3 bases from J, with 18 bases in between. The CDR3 reads CAWRRPRGGDNQPQHF. CDR3 in DNA: TGTGCCTGGAGGAGGCCTAGAGGGGGGGACAATCAGCCCCAGCATTTT.

The sample holds one count of this clone. This rearrangement joins TRBV28 to TRBJ1-6; unclear D gene. Trimming left V 6 bases short and J 0 bases short, with 18 bases between. Germline lookup yields CDR1 MDHEN and CDR2 SYDVKM. The CDR3 spans 18 residues. For the CDR3, the DNA is TGTGCCAGCAGGAGGCTGTCGGCAGCCAGCTCCTATAATTCACCCCTCCACTTT. This sequence encodes CASRRLSAASSYNSPLHF. The whole variable domain, filled in from reference TRBV28 and TRBJ1-6, reads DVKVTQSSRYLVKRTGEKVFLECVQDMDHENMFWYRQDPGLGLRLIYFSYDVKMKEKGDIPEGYSVSREKKERFSLILESASTNQTSMYLCASRRLSAASSYNSPLHFGNGTRLTVT.

V and J are TRBV7-3 and TRBJ2-7; D perhaps matches TRBD1 (6 bases). V was clipped by 5 bases and J by 3 bases, with 11 bases between them. Germline-derived CDR1 and CDR2 are SGHTA and FQGTGA. CDR3 length: 13 amino acids. CDR3 loop: CASSDGTLYEQYF. In DNA, the CDR3 is TGTGCCAGCAGCGACGGGACACTCTACGAGCAGTACTTC.

The rearrangement joins TRBV28 to TRBJ2-1; 9 bases are a match to TRBD1. The CDR3 has 12 amino acids. Per the germline V gene, CDR1 is MDHEN and CDR2 is SYDVKM. With V trimmed by 6 bases and J by 15 bases, 9 bases remained unmatched. CDR3 amino acids: CASSLGDRVAFF. The CDR3 DNA reads as TGTGCCAGCAGCCTCGGGGACAGGGTGGCGTTCTTC.

The chain combines TRBV5-1 with TRBJ2-7; tentative D call: TRBD1 (6 bases). V lost 1 base, J lost 2 bases, and 7 bases lay in between. Germline-derived CDR1 and CDR2 are SGHRS and YFSETQ. The CDR3 extends over 13 amino acids. CDR3 DNA: TGCGCCAGCAGCTTGAACAGGGCCTACGAGCAGTACTTC. The encoded protein is CASSLNRAYEQYF.

This clone appeared a few times. This chain connects TRBV7-6 to TRBJ1-1; 8 bases are shared with TRBD1. Germline trimming cut 1 base from V and 5 bases from J; bases unmatched to any gene: 3. The CDR3 consists of 14 residues. The germline gives CDR1 SGHVS, CDR2 FNYEAQ. CDR3: CASSLEQGGTEAFF. In nucleotides, the CDR3 is TGTGCCAGCAGCTTAGAACAGGGGGGTACTGAAGCTTTCTTT.

The chain couples TRBV7-9 to TRBJ1-2; 9 positions match TRBD1. Germline CDR1 and CDR2: SEHNR and FQNEAQ (reference sequence). The CDR3 length is 17 residues. J gave up 4 bases and V 5 bases, and 14 bases lay outside the gene matches. As DNA, the CDR3 is TGTGCCAGCAGCCTCTCGTCGGGGACAGGGATCGGCTATGGCTACACCTTC. Translation: CASSLSSGTGIGYGYTF. Using reference TRBV7-9 and TRBJ1-2 for the parts outside the CDR3, the full variable domain is DTGVSQNPRHKITKRGQNVTFRCDPISEHNRLYWYRQTLGQGPEFLTYFQNEAQLEKSRLLSDRFSAERPKGSFSTLEIQRTEQGDSAMYLCASSLSSGTGIGYGYTFGSGTRLTVV.

This rearrangement joins TRBV6-5 to TRBJ1-2; the D gene is possibly TRBD1 (6 bases). The germline gives CDR1 MNHEY, CDR2 SVGAGI. Trimming removed 0 bases at V and 6 bases at J, with 14 bases between. The CDR3 totals 15 residues. Here the CDR3 DNA reads TGTGCCAGCAGTTACTCTACCCAGTGGGGGCATGGCTACACCTTC. It is translated as CASSYSTQWGHGYTF.

The rearrangement links TRBV4-2 to TRBJ2-2, with 10 nucleotides matching TRBD2. This CDR3 spans 16 amino acids. Germline lookup yields CDR1 LGHNA and CDR2 YNFKEQ. V trimming: 6 bases; J trimming: 7 bases; junction bases outside the gene matches: 11. CDR3 residues: CASRKPERGGVGELFF. The CDR3 DNA is TGTGCCAGCAGAAAACCTGAGCGGGGGGGCGTCGGGGAGCTGTTTTTT.